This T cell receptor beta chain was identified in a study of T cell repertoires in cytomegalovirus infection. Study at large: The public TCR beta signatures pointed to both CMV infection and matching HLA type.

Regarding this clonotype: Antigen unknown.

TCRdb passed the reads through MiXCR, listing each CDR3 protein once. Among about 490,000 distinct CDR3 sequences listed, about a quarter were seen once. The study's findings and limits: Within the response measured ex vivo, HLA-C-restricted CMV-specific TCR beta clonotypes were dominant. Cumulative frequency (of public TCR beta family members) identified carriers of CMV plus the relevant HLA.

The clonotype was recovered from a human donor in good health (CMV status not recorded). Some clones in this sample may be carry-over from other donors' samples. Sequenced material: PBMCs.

The CDR3 sequence is CASSMSFTRSGELFF. As DNA, the CDR3 is TGTGCCAGCAGCATGTCTTTTACTCGTTCCGGGGAGCTGTTTTTT. V and J are TRBV11-2 and TRBJ2-2; the D is unclear. The CDR3 length is 15 residues. Per germline, CDR1 SGHAT and CDR2 FQNNGV. Trimming removed 5 bases from V and 6 bases from J, with 16 bases in between.